This TCR beta chain was identified during a study of shared clonotypes between healthy human individuals. Whole-study findings and limits: It was the non-shared clonotypes that had lower generation probabilities than clonotypes shared by all four donors.

The V gene's germline CDR1 is SGHRS and CDR2 YFSETQ. This CDR3 comprises 15 residues. With 0 bases removed from V and 2 bases from J, the gap between germline ends came to 9 bases. Concerning this clone: No antigen is known for it.

Once extracted for a subset, genomic DNA was divided evenly among several immunoSEQ plates. Replicate sorted-subset PCRs were loaded with around 220 ng DNA, 30,000 to 35,000 T cell genomes. Assay used: immunoSEQ multiplex PCR; TCRdb lists only in-frame clones, some missing. The sample gives about 680,000 clones, around four fifths of which show up once; roughly 2% is in the top ten. The sample comprised memory CD4+ T cells sorted from blood. The subset was: CD45RA-negative fraction. The sequence was obtained from a woman younger than 45 in good health. This chain joins TRBV5-1 and TRBJ1-3, with D uncertain. CDR3 nucleotides: TGCGCCAGCAGCTTGGAGGGCAGTACTGGAAACACCATATATTTT. This gives the protein CASSLEGSTGNTIYF. The full variable domain, with the rest looked up from reference TRBV5-1 and TRBJ1-3, is KAGVTQTPRYLIKTRGQQVTLSCSPISGHRSVSWYQQTPGQGLQFLFEYFSETQRNKGNFPGRFSGRQFSNSRSEMNVSTLELGDSALYLCASSLEGSTGNTIYFGEGSWLTVV.